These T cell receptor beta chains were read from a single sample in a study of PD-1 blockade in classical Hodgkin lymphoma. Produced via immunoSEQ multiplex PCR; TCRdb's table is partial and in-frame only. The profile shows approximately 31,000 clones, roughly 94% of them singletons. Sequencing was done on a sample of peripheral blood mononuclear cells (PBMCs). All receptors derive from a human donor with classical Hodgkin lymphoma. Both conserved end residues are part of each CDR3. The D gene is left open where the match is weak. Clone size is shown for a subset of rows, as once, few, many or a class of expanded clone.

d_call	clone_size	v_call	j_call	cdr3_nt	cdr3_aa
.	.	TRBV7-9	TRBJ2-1	TGTGCCAGTAAGCGGTCCAATGAGCAGTTCTTC	CASKRSNEQFF
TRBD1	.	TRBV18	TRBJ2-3	TGTGCCAGCTCATACCAGACAGGGTACACAGATACGCAGTATTTT	CASSYQTGYTDTQYF
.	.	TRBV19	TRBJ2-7	TGTGCCACCAGCAGGACATTTAAGGACGAGCAGTACTTC	CATSRTFKDEQYF
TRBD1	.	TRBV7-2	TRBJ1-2	TGTGCCAGCAGCTCAGGACAGGGGAACTATGGCTACACCTTC	CASSSGQGNYGYTF
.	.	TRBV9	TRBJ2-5	TGTGCCAGCAGCGTAGCTACGATGAAGCACCAAGAGACCCAGTACTTC	CASSVATMKHQETQYF
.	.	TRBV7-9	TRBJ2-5	TGTGCCAGCAGCGCCCGGGGTGAGACCCAGTACTTC	CASSARGETQYF
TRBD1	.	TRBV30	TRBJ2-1	TGTGCCTGGTCCCTGACAGGGGACAATGAGCAGTTCTTC	CAWSLTGDNEQFF
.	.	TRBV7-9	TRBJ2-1	TGTGCCAGCAGCGCCCCGGGAGGCGGGGGCGTATCATACAATGAGCAGTTCTTC	CASSAPGGGGVSYNEQFF
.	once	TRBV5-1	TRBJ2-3	TGCGCCAGCAGCTTGGCCCCCTTCGCGGCAGATACGCAGTATTTT	CASSLAPFAADTQYF
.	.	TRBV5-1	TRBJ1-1	TGCGCCAGCAGCTTGGACCCGTCTAGGACTGAAGCTTTCTTT	CASSLDPSRTEAFF
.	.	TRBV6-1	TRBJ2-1	TGTGCCAGCAGTGAAGCTCCATCCCCTGAGCAGTTCTTC	CASSEAPSPEQFF
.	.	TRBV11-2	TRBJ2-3	TGTGCCAGCAGCTTCTGGAGGGAGGAAGATACGCAGTATTTT	CASSFWREEDTQYF
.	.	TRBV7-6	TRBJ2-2	TGTGCCAGCAGCTCCATCTCGGGGCGGAGATCGAACACCGGGGAGCTGTTTTTT	CASSSISGRRSNTGELFF
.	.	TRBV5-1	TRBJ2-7	TGCGCCAGCAGCTTGGGTATACCGGGGTCGGGGTCCTACGAGCAGTACTTC	CASSLGIPGSGSYEQYF
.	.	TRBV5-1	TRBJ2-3	TGCGCCAGCAGACCGAACACAGATACGCAGTATTTT	CASRPNTDTQYF
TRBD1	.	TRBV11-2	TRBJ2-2	TGTGCCAGCAGCCGGGACAGCACCGGGGAGCTGTTTTTT	CASSRDSTGELFF
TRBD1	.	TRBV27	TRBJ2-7	TGTGCCAGCAGTTTAGGGACAGGGGGCTTAAACGAGCAGTACTTC	CASSLGTGGLNEQYF
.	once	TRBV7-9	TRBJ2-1	TGTGCCAGCACCACAGGCTACAATGAGCAGTTCTTC	CASTTGYNEQFF
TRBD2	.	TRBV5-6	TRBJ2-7	TGTGCCAGCAGGCTAAGATTGGGACTAGCGGGAATCTACGAGCAGTACTTC	CASRLRLGLAGIYEQYF
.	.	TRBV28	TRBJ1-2	TGTGCCAGCAGTTCTCCAGGGCGGCCTAACTATGGCTACACCTTC	CASSSPGRPNYGYTF
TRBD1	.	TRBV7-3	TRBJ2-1	TGTGCCAGCAGCTTAAACCCGACAGGGGGAGGTGAGCAGTTCTTC	CASSLNPTGGGEQFF
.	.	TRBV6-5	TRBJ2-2	TGTGCCAGCAGTCCGACGGTACCCGGGGAGCTGTTTTTT	CASSPTVPGELFF
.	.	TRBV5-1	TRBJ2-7	TGCGCCAGCAGCTTTAGCCGACCGTCTAACGAGCAGTACTTC	CASSFSRPSNEQYF
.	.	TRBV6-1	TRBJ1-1	TGTGCCAGCAGGGAACGACACGGGTGGGACACTGAAGCTTTCTTT	CASRERHGWDTEAFF
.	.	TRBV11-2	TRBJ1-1	TGTGCCAGCAGCCGGGGGCAGGGCACTGAAGCTTTCTTT	CASSRGQGTEAFF
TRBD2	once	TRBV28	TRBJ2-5	TGTGCCAGCAGTCCCTTAGCGGGAGTGGAGACCCAGTACTTC	CASSPLAGVETQYF
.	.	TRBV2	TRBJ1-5	TGTGCCAGCCGACAGACGAATCAGCCCCAGCATTTT	CASRQTNQPQHF
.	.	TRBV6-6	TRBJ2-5	TGTGCCAGCAGATTGACCTCTTCCCAAGAGACCCAGTACTTC	CASRLTSSQETQYF
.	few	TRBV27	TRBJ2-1	TGTGCCAGCATGACACGCTCCTACAATGAGCAGTTCTTC	CASMTRSYNEQFF
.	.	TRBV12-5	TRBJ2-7	TGTGCTAGTGGTTTGGTACTTGGCAGGGAGTCCTACGAGCAGTACTTC	CASGLVLGRESYEQYF
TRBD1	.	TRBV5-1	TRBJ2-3	TGCGCCAGCAGCTATGGGACAGGCACAGATACGCAGTATTTT	CASSYGTGTDTQYF